This TCR beta chain is from a study of T cells in Graves' hyperthyroidism and ophthalmopathy. Researchers took RNA transcripts and amplified the TCR beta CDR3 regions from them. The primer set for the first-round RT-PCR of the TCR CDR3 was HTBI. TCRdb used MiXCR to reprocess the multiplex PCR reads, holding one entry per CDR3 protein. Of about 570,000 distinct CDR3 sequences in the sample, less than 15% are singletons; the top ten hold approximately 15%. Thyroid ultrasound, orbital computed tomography, clinical symptoms, and serum thyroxine and TRAb underpinned diagnoses. The PBMCs studied were ones that came from around 10 ml fresh peripheral blood. In its sample, this clonotype was seen many times. This CDR3 is 14 amino acids long. V was shortened by 1 base and J by 11 bases, with 17 bases between the two germline ends. CDR1 is SGHRS and CDR2 is YFSETQ in the germline V gene.

This chain joins TRBV5-1 and TRBJ2-3; D is tentatively TRBD1 or TRBD2 (6 bases each). Input material: blood. This clonotype was sampled from a woman in her thirties or forties with Graves' hyperthyroidism. The CDR3 protein is CASSLMEPKGGQYF. In DNA, the CDR3 is TGCGCCAGCAGCTTGATGGAGCCAAAGGGGGGGCAGTATTTT.